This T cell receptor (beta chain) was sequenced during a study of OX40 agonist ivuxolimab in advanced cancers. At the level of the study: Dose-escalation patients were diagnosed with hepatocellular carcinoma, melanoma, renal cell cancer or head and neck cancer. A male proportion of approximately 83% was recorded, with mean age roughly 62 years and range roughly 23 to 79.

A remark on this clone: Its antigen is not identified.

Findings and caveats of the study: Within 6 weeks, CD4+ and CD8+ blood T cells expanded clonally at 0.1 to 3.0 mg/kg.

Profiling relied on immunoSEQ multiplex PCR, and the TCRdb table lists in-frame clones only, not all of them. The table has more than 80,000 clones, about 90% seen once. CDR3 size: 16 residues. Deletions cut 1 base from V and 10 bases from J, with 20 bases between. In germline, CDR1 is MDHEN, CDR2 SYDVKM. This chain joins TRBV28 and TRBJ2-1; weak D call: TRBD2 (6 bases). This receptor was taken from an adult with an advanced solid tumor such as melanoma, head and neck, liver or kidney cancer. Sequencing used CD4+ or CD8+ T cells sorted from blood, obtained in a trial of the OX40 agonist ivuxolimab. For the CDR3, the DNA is TGTGCCAGCAGTTTATACGGGGGATCGGGTTATGGAGAGCAGTTCTTC. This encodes CASSLYGGSGYGEQFF. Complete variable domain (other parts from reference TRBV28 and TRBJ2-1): DVKVTQSSRYLVKRTGEKVFLECVQDMDHENMFWYRQDPGLGLRLIYFSYDVKMKEKGDIPEGYSVSREKKERFSLILESASTNQTSMYLCASSLYGGSGYGEQFFGPGTRLTVL.